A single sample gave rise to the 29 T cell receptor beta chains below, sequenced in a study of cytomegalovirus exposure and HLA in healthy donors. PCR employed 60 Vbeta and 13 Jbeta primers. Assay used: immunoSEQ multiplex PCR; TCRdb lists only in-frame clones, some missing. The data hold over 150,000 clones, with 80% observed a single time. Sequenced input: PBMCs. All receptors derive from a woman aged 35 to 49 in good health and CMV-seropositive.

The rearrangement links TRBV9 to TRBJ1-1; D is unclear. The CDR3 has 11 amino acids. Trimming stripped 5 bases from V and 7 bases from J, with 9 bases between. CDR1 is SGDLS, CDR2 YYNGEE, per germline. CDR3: CASSLEGEAFF. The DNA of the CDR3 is TGTGCCAGCAGTTTGGAGGGTGAAGCTTTCTTT.

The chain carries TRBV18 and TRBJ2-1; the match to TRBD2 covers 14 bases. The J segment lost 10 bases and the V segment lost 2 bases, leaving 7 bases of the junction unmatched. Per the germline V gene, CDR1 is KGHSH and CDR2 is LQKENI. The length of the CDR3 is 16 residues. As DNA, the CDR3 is TGTGCCAGCTCACCAGCAGGGACTAGCGGGAGCTTAGAGCAGTTCTTC. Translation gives CASSPAGTSGSLEQFF. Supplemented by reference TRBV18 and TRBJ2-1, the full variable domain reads NAGVMQNPRHLVRRRGQEARLRCSPMKGHSHVYWYRQLPEEGLKFMVYLQKENIIDESGMPKERFSAEFPKEGPSILRIQQVVRGDSAAYFCASSPAGTSGSLEQFFGPGTRLTVL.

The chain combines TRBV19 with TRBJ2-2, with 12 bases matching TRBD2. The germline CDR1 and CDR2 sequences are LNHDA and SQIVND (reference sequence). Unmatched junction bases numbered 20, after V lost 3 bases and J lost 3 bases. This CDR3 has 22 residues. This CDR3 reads CASSIAGQASAGTSGHTGELFF. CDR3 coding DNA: TGTGCCAGTAGTATTGCGGGACAGGCGAGCGCCGGGACTAGCGGGCACACCGGGGAGCTGTTTTTT.

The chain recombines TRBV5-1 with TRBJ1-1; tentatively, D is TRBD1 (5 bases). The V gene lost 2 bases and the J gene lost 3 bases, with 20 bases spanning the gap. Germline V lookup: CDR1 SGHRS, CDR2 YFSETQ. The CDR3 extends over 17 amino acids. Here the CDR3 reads CASSFPSDLPGDTEAFF. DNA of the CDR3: TGCGCCAGCAGCTTTCCCTCAGATCTTCCGGGGGACACTGAAGCTTTCTTT.

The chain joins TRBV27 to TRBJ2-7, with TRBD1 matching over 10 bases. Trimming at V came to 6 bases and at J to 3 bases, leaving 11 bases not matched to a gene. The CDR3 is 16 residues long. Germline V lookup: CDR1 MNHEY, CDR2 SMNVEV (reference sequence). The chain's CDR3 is CASSQGQGGVNYEQYF. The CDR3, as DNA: TGTGCCAGCAGCCAAGGACAGGGGGGGGTGAACTACGAGCAGTACTTC.

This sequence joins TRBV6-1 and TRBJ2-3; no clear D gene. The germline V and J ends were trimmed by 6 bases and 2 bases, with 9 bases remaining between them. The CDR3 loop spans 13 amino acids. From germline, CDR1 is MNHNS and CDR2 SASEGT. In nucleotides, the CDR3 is TGTGCCAGCAGAGCTTTCTCCACAGATACGCAGTATTTT. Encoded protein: CASRAFSTDTQYF.

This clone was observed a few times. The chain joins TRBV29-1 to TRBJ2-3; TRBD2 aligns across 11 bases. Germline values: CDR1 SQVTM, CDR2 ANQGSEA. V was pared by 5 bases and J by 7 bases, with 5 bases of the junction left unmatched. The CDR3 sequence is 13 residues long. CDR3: CSVITSGSNTQYF. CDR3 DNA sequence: TGCAGCGTTATTACTAGCGGGAGTAATACGCAGTATTTT.

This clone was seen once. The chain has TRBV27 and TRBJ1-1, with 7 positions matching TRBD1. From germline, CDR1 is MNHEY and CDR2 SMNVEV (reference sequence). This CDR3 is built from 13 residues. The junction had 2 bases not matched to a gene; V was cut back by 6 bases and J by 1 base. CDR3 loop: CASSHRGNTEAFF. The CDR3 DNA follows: TGTGCCAGCAGCCACAGGGGGAACACTGAAGCTTTCTTT.

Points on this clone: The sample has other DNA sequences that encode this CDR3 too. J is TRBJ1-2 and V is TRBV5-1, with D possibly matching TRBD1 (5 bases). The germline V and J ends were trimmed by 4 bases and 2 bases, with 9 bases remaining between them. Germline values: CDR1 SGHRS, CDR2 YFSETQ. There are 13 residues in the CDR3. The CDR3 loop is CASSLGLNYGYTF. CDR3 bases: TGCGCCAGCAGCCTGGGACTGAACTATGGCTACACCTTC.

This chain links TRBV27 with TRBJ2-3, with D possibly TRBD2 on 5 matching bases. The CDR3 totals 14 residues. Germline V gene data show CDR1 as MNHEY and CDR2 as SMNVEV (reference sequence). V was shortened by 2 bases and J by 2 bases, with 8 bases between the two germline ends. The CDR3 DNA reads TGTGCCAGCAGTTTACCGGACTTCACAGATACGCAGTATTTT. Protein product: CASSLPDFTDTQYF.

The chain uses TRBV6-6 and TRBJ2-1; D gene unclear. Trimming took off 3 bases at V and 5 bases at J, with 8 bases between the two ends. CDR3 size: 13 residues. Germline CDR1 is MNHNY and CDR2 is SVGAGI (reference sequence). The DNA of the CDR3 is TGTGCCAGCAGTTATCGTCTAGACAATGAGCAGTTCTTC. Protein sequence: CASSYRLDNEQFF.

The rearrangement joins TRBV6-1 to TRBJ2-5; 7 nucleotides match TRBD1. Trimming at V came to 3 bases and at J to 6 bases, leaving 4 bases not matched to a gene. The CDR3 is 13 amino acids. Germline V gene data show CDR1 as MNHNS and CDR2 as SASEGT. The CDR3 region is CASSEQGVKTQYF. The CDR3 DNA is TGTGCCAGCAGTGAGCAGGGGGTAAAGACCCAGTACTTC.

CDR3 in DNA: TGTGCCAGCAGTTACCCGGGACAGGGGGAGAATCAGCCCCAGCATTTT. Amino acids: CASSYPGQGENQPQHF. V usage is TRBV6-6 and J usage is TRBJ1-5; TRBD1 matches at 11 bases. The V and J ends lost 2 bases and 4 bases, in that order; junction bases with no gene match: 4. CDR1 is MNHNY and CDR2 is SVGAGI in the germline V gene (reference sequence). There are 16 residues in the CDR3.

In nucleotides, the CDR3 is TGCAGCTTCTGGGGCAGGGGAGAGACCCAGTACTTC. Its translation: CSFWGRGETQYF. The rearrangement joins TRBV29-1 to TRBJ2-5, with D possibly matching TRBD1 (6 bases). This CDR3 spans 12 amino acids. V was trimmed by 8 bases and J by 4 bases, leaving 14 bases between them. The germline gives CDR1 SQVTM, CDR2 ANQGSEA.

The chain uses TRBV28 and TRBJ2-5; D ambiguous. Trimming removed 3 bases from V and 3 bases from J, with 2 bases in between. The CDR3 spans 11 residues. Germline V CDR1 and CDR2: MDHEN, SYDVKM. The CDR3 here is CASSFKETQYF. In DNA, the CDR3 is TGTGCCAGCAGTTTCAAAGAGACCCAGTACTTC.

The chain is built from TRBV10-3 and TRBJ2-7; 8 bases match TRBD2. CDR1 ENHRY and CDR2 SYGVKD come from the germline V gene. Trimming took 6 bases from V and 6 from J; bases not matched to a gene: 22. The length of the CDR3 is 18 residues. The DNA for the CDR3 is TGTGCCATCAGCAATCGGGACCGCACTAGCGGAGCACCAGGCGAGCAGTACTTC. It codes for CAISNRDRTSGAPGEQYF.

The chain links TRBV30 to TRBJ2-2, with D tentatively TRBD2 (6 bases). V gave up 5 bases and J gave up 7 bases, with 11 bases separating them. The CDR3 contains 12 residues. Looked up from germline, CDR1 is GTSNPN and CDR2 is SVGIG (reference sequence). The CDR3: CAWRLVHGELFF. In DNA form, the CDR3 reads TGTGCCTGGCGACTAGTGCACGGGGAGCTGTTTTTT.

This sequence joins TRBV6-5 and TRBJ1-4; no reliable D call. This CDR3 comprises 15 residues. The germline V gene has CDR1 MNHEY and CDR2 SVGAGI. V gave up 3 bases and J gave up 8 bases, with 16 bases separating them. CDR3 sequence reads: CASSYQKRIGEKLFF. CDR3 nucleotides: TGTGCCAGCAGTTATCAAAAGAGGATCGGCGAAAAACTGTTTTTT.

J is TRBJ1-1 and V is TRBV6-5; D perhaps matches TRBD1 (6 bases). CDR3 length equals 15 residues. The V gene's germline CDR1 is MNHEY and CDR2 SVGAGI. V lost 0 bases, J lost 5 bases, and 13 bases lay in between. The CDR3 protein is CASSYSRRGWTEAFF. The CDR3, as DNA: TGTGCCAGCAGTTACTCGCGCAGGGGCTGGACTGAAGCTTTCTTT.

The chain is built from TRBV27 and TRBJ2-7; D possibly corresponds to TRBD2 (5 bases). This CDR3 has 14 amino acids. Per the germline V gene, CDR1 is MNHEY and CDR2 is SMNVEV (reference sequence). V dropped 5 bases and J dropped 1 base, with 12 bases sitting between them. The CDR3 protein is CASSPMLASYEQYF. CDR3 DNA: TGTGCCAGCAGTCCAATGCTAGCTTCCTACGAGCAGTACTTC.

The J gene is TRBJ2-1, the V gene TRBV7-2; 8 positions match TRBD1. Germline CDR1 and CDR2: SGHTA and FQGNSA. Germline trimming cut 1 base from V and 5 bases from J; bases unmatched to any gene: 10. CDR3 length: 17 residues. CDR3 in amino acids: CASSLGSSGQGHNEQFF. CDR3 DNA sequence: TGTGCCAGCAGCTTAGGAAGTAGCGGACAGGGCCACAATGAGCAGTTCTTC.

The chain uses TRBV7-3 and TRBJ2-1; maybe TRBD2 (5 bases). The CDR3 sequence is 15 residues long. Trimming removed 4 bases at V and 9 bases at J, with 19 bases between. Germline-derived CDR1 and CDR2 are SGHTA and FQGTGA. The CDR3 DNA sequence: TGTGCCAGCAGCTATAACAGTGCCCTTGGGAGTGAGCAGTTCTTC. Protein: CASSYNSALGSEQFF.

The DNA of the CDR3 is TGCAGCGTTAGAGCGGGAGGTAGGGCCGGGGAGCTGTTTTTT. It codes for CSVRAGGRAGELFF. The chain uses TRBV29-1 and TRBJ2-2, with 9 bases identical to TRBD2. This CDR3 has 14 amino acids. Losses at the gene ends were 5 bases for V and 6 bases for J; bases not matched to a gene: 7. Germline V gene data show CDR1 as SQVTM and CDR2 as ANQGSEA.

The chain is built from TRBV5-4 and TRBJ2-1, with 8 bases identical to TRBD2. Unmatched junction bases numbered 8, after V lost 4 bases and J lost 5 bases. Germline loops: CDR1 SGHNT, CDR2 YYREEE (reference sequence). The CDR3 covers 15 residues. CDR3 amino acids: CASSPGLAGNNEQFF. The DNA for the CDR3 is TGTGCCAGCAGCCCGGGGCTAGCGGGCAACAATGAGCAGTTCTTC.

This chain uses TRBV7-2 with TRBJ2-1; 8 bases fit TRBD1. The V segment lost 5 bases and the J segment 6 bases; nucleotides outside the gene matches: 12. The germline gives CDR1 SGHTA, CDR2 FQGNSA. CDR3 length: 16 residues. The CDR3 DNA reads TGTGCCAGCAGCCCCCCCAAGCAGGGGGCGGGCAATGAGCAGTTCTTC. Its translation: CASSPPKQGAGNEQFF.

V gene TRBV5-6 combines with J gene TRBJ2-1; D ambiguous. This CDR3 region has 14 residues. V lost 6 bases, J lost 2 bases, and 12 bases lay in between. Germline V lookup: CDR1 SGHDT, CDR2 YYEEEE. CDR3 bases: TGTGCCAGCAAGTTATGGGCAACCTACAATGAGCAGTTCTTC. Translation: CASKLWATYNEQFF.

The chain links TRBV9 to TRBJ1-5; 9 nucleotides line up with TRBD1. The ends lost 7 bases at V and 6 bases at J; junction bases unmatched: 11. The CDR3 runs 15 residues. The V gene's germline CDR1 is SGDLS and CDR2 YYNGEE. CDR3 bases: TGTGCCAGCGGCGCCGGGACAGGGCGAAGTCAGCCCCAGCATTTT. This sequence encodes CASGAGTGRSQPQHF.

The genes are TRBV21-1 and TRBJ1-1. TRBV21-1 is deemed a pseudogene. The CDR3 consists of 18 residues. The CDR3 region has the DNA TGTGCCAGCAGCAAAGCCCGAGGGATTTTCCCTTTGAACACTGAAGCTTTCTTT. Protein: CASSKARGIFPLNTEAFF.

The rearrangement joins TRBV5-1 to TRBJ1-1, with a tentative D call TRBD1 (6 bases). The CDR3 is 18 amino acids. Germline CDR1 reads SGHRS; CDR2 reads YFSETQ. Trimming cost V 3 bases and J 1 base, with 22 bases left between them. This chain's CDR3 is CASSSWRTEWSSNTEAFF. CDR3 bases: TGCGCCAGCAGCTCTTGGAGGACAGAGTGGAGTTCGAACACTGAAGCTTTCTTT.